This TCR beta chain was found in a study of molecular identifiers for immune sequencing clone quantification. This clonotype was picked up many times. Previously reported methods and listed TCR primers produced the bulk TCR libraries. One entry per CDR3 protein results from TCRdb running MiXCR on the PCR reads. The table shows approximately 90,000 distinct CDR3 sequences, with 21% occurring only once. This TCR derives from a human donor in good health. Some libraries in this study had Jurkat cell RNA spiked in. The sequencing sample was made of naive CD8+ T cells from blood, with Jurkat cell RNA spiked in. As for subset: FACS-sorted CD8+CD4-CCR7+CD45RA+ naive T cells.

CDR3 amino acids: CASSPRTSGRGTRVTQYF. The CDR3, as DNA: TGTGCCAGCAGCCCGCGGACTAGCGGGAGAGGGACAAGGGTGACCCAGTACTTC. The chain carries TRBV7-9 and TRBJ2-5, with 13 bases identical to TRBD2. Germline V gene sequence: CDR1 SEHNR, CDR2 FQNEAQ (reference sequence). This CDR3 is 18 amino acids long. V trimming: 5 bases; J trimming: 7 bases; junction bases outside the gene matches: 16.